These 21 T cell receptor beta chains were sequenced from one sample in a study of blood T cell repertoires in COVID-19. The repertoire was sequenced with immunoSEQ multiplex PCR; TCRdb's copy has only in-frame clones and lacks some. The sample lists 150,000 to 200,000 clones, 74% occurring once. Sequencing was carried out using peripheral blood. These TCRs come from a woman aged 80 or over with acute or convalescent COVID-19.

With regard to this clone: One junction end disagrees with the germline gene, perhaps due to a read error. The V call is TRBV12-3 or TRBV12-4, the J call TRBJ1-3; a weak D match, TRBD1 (6 bases). CDR3 length equals 12 residues. As DNA, the CDR3 is TGTGCCAGCAGCATGGAAACAGGGATCGCCCATTTT. Protein product: CASSMETGIAHF.

This rearrangement joins TRBV2 to TRBJ1-2; no reliable D call. The V and J ends lost 1 base and 4 bases respectively, with 13 bases between them. From germline, CDR1 is SNHLY and CDR2 FYNNEI. This CDR3 is 15 amino acids long. In DNA, the CDR3 is TGTGCCAGCAGTGAAGAATTAGGAGCAGTCTATGGCTACACCTTC. Translation gives CASSEELGAVYGYTF.

This chain uses TRBV28 with TRBJ2-3; D is unresolved. Trimming stripped 6 bases from V and 2 bases from J, with 15 bases between. This CDR3 spans 15 amino acids. CDR1 MDHEN and CDR2 SYDVKM come from the germline V gene. DNA for the CDR3: TGTGCCAGCAGGACCAGCGAATTCCCCACAGATACGCAGTATTTT. Translating it yields CASRTSEFPTDTQYF.

Written as DNA, the CDR3 is TGTGCCAGCAGCTTGAGCGGGAGTTACGATACGCAGTATTTT. Its protein product is CASSLSGSYDTQYF. The V gene is TRBV7-9, the J gene TRBJ2-3; 8 bases agree with TRBD2. CDR1 and CDR2 (germline): SEHNR, FQNEAQ (reference sequence). With 3 bases clipped from V and 6 bases from J, the junction kept 5 bases outside the gene matches. The CDR3 is made up of 14 amino acids.

This clone has more than one count but fewer than ten. The gene calls are TRBV29-1 and TRBJ2-2, with D perhaps matching TRBD1 (5 bases). Germline CDR1 and CDR2: SQVTM and ANQGSEA. The V end lost 5 bases, the J end lost 4 bases, and 14 bases lay between the germline ends. The CDR3 covers 14 residues. The CDR3, as DNA: TGCAGCGTTTCGACAGTGTTCGGCACCGGGGAGCTGTTTTTT. This codes for CSVSTVFGTGELFF.

This clone was seen a handful of times. The V and J genes are TRBV5-1 and TRBJ1-5; D gene unclear. The CDR3 runs 15 residues. Germline loops: CDR1 SGHRS, CDR2 YFSETQ. Trimming left V 2 bases short and J 0 bases short, with 9 bases between. The CDR3 sequence is CASSFDTRSNQPQHF. DNA of the CDR3: TGCGCCAGCAGCTTTGATACTCGTAGCAATCAGCCCCAGCATTTT.

This chain uses TRBV5-1 with TRBJ1-4, with D perhaps matching TRBD1 (5 bases). V was pared by 2 bases and J by 0 bases, with 11 bases between. The CDR3 loop spans 16 amino acids. CDR1 is SGHRS, CDR2 YFSETQ, per germline. CDR3 bases: TGCGCCAGCAGCTTTTGGGGGGATGCAACTAATGAAAAACTGTTTTTT. It is translated as CASSFWGDATNEKLFF.

This chain connects TRBV10-2 to TRBJ2-1, with 7 bases lining up with TRBD2. The junction had 5 bases not matched to a gene; V was cut back by 5 bases and J by 4 bases. The length of the CDR3 is 14 residues. In germline, CDR1 is WSHSY, CDR2 SAAADI. DNA for the CDR3: TGCGCCAGCAGTCATAGCGGGTCGTACAATGAGCAGTTCTTC. It yields the protein CASSHSGSYNEQFF.

J is TRBJ2-1 and V is TRBV29-1; 7 bases map to TRBD2. The CDR3 runs to 15 residues. V lost 1 base, J lost 7 bases, and 10 bases stayed unmatched. Germline V CDR1 and CDR2: SQVTM, ANQGSEA. The CDR3 DNA reads as TGCAGCGTTGAAGTGGGAGGGCAAGCCGTAAATGAGCAGTTCTTC. Protein: CSVEVGGQAVNEQFF.

This CDR3 is CASSYQGSNYGYTF. The CDR3 DNA sequence: TGTGCCAGCAGTTACCAGGGGAGTAACTATGGCTACACCTTC. The chain uses TRBV6-2 or TRBV6-3 and TRBJ1-2; tentatively, D is TRBD1 (6 bases). Germline CDR1 reads MNHEY; CDR2 reads SVGEGT. Trimming took off 2 bases at V and 1 base at J, with 8 bases between the two ends. This CDR3 comprises 14 residues.

The chain carries TRBV3-1 (or the pseudogene TRBV3-2) and TRBJ1-6; D is possibly TRBD1 (5 bases). CDR3 length equals 13 residues. The V and J ends lost 5 bases and 12 bases respectively, with 14 bases between them. Germline CDR1 and CDR2: LGHDT and YNNKEL (reference sequence). The CDR3 loop reads CASSGHVGGPLHF. The CDR3 bases are TGTGCCAGCAGCGGACATGTGGGGGGACCCCTCCACTTT.

The chain is built from TRBV7-9 and TRBJ1-5, with D tentatively TRBD1 (6 bases). Germline V gene sequence: CDR1 SEHNR, CDR2 FQNEAQ (reference sequence). The CDR3 consists of 17 residues. Trimming took 1 base from V and 2 from J, leaving 15 bases between them. The CDR3 reads CASSLGSGGIGNQPQHF. CDR3 coding DNA: TGTGCCAGCAGCTTAGGTTCGGGGGGCATAGGCAATCAGCCCCAGCATTTT.

The V gene is TRBV28, the J gene TRBJ1-3; D gene uncertain. This CDR3 contains 14 residues. CDR1 and CDR2 from the germline V gene are MDHEN and SYDVKM. V lost 1 base to trimming and J lost 4 bases, with 8 bases between them. CDR3 nucleotides: TGTGCCAGCAGTTTATTTCCCCTGGGAAACACCATATATTTT. Protein sequence: CASSLFPLGNTIYF. The whole variable domain, filled in from reference TRBV28 and TRBJ1-3, reads DVKVTQSSRYLVKRTGEKVFLECVQDMDHENMFWYRQDPGLGLRLIYFSYDVKMKEKGDIPEGYSVSREKKERFSLILESASTNQTSMYLCASSLFPLGNTIYFGEGSWLTVV.

The gene calls are TRBV4-1 and TRBJ1-4, with D unclear. Trimming stripped 6 bases from V and 5 bases from J, with 19 bases between. In germline, CDR1 is MGHRA, CDR2 YSYEKL. The CDR3 is 16 residues long. CDR3 amino acids: CASRDQWTKRNEKLFF. The CDR3 nucleotides read TGCGCCAGCAGGGACCAATGGACTAAAAGAAATGAAAAACTGTTTTTT.

This clone was observed a few times. The chain has TRBV29-1 and TRBJ2-1; tentatively, D is TRBD2 (5 bases). The CDR3 has 12 amino acids. CDR1 and CDR2 (germline): SQVTM, ANQGSEA. V lost 3 bases, J lost 7 bases, and 10 bases lay in between. The CDR3 DNA is TGCAGCGTTGATAGAGGGTGGAATGAGCAGTTCTTC. It encodes CSVDRGWNEQFF.

The chain combines TRBV30 with TRBJ1-6; the match to TRBD1 covers 7 bases. In germline, CDR1 is GTSNPN, CDR2 SVGIG (reference sequence). The CDR3 loop spans 14 amino acids. Trimming removed 4 bases from V and 6 bases from J; junction bases left unmatched: 6. The CDR3 DNA is TGTGCCTGGACCGGGACAGTTTTTAATTCACCCCTCCACTTT. Amino acid sequence: CAWTGTVFNSPLHF.

The chain uses TRBV12-1 and TRBJ1-5; TRBD1, the table's D call, lacks a check against the DNA. TRBV12-1 is shown as a pseudogene. The CDR3 is 16 amino acids. Here the CDR3 reads CASSFGPDRRNQPQHF. Written as DNA, the CDR3 is TGTGCCAGCAGCTTTGGGCCGGACAGACGCAATCAGCCCCAGCATTTT.

This clone was detected only a few times. The chain joins TRBV9 to TRBJ1-4; possible D gene TRBD1, 6 bases. Trimming shortened V by 4 bases and J by 6 bases, and 19 bases separated the two germline ends. This CDR3 spans 16 amino acids. Germline values: CDR1 SGDLS, CDR2 YYNGEE. The CDR3 reads CASSPRGGVRDEKLFF. DNA for the CDR3: TGTGCCAGCAGCCCGAGAGGGGGGGTGAGAGATGAAAAACTGTTTTTT.

CDR3 sequence: CASSLRAGDNNEQFF. The CDR3 DNA reads as TGTGCCAGCAGCCTTCGGGCGGGAGATAACAATGAGCAGTTCTTC. V gene TRBV4-2 combines with J gene TRBJ2-1; TRBD2 matches at 7 bases. Losses at the gene ends were 4 bases for V and 5 bases for J; bases not matched to a gene: 8. This CDR3 region has 15 residues. Germline CDR1 is LGHNA and CDR2 is YNFKEQ.

J is TRBJ2-3 and V is TRBV6-5; D is perhaps TRBD2 (5 bases). The V gene's germline CDR1 is MNHEY and CDR2 SVGAGI. This CDR3 comprises 13 residues. V lost 7 bases and J 4 bases, leaving 12 bases between the germline ends. This chain's CDR3 is CASTEGGSDTQYF. The CDR3, as DNA: TGTGCCAGCACAGAGGGTGGGTCAGATACGCAGTATTTT.

The V call is TRBV4-2, the J call TRBJ2-5; D may be TRBD1 (5 bases). The V and J ends lost 2 bases and 4 bases respectively, with 5 bases between them. This CDR3 is 12 amino acids long. The germline V gene encodes CDR1 LGHNA and CDR2 YNFKEQ. CDR3 bases: TGTGCCAGCAGCCAACAGGGAGAGACCCAGTACTTC. Protein product: CASSQQGETQYF.